This TCR beta chain was sequenced for a study of T-cell reconstitution after alpha-beta-depleted transplantation in children. This clonotype was seen a few times. Molecular barcoding with unique molecular identifiers was used for the TCRbeta library. One entry per CDR3 protein results from TCRdb running MiXCR on the PCR reads. The table records 350,000 to 400,000 distinct CDR3 sequences, approximately 20% of them present only once. The CDR3 runs to 12 residues. Trimming left V 7 bases short and J 6 bases short, with 13 bases between. Germline CDR1 DFQATT, CDR2 SNEGSKA (reference sequence). This chain links TRBV20-1 with TRBJ2-1; a weak D match, TRBD2 (7 bases). This specimen consisted of PBMCs from the stem cell graft donor, obtained from the stem cell graft. The origin of this receptor is a human donor who donated a stem cell graft to a child with acute myeloid leukemia. The DNA of the CDR3 is TGCAGTGTACTGCGGGGGCCCAATGAGCAGTTCTTC. Amino acid sequence: CSVLRGPNEQFF.